Listed below are T cell receptor beta chains from one sample, sequenced in a study of shared clonotypes between healthy human individuals. TCRdb's copy holds only in-frame clones and misses some; the assay was immunoSEQ multiplex PCR. The data hold around 2,000,000 clones, with less than 95% observed a single time. Sequences were obtained from naive CD8+ T cells sorted from blood. These receptors all come from a man aged 18 to 29 in good health. Each CDR3 is given with its conserved first and last residue. The D gene is left open where the match is weak. Only some rows state a clone size, as once, few, many or a class for expanded clones.

CDR3 DNA: TGTGCCAGCAGTGTGAGGGACAGGGGAACCTACGAGCAGTACTTC; CDR3 protein: CASSVRDRGTYEQYF; J gene: TRBJ2-7; D gene: TRBD1; clone size: NA; V gene: TRBV6-1
CDR3 DNA: TGCGCCAGCAGCCACTCCGGGACAGTTTTCAACTACGAGCAGTACTTC; CDR3 protein: CASSHSGTVFNYEQYF; J gene: TRBJ2-7; D gene: TRBD1; clone size: NA; V gene: TRBV4-1
CDR3 DNA: TGTGCCAGCAGTCCTTTTCTGGCTAGCGGGGTTTACGAGCAGTACTTC; CDR3 protein: CASSPFLASGVYEQYF; J gene: TRBJ2-7; D gene: TRBD2; clone size: NA; V gene: TRBV28
CDR3 DNA: TGTGCCTGGAGTTCAAGCGGGGCCTACGAGCAGTACTTC; CDR3 protein: CAWSSSGAYEQYF; J gene: TRBJ2-7; D gene: TRBD2; clone size: NA; V gene: TRBV30
CDR3 DNA: TGTGCCAGGAGGGACAGGGAAAATCACGAGCAGTACTTC; CDR3 protein: CARRDRENHEQYF; J gene: TRBJ2-7; D gene: TRBD1; clone size: NA; V gene: TRBV6-4
CDR3 DNA: TGCAGTGCCTCAGAAGGTGAGCAGTTCTTC; CDR3 protein: CSASEGEQFF; J gene: TRBJ2-1; D gene: NA; clone size: NA; V gene: TRBV20-1
CDR3 DNA: TGTGCCAGCATTTCGGTTTCGGGTCTTTACAATGAGCAGTTCTTC; CDR3 protein: CASISVSGLYNEQFF; J gene: TRBJ2-1; D gene: NA; clone size: NA; V gene: TRBV2
CDR3 DNA: TGTGCCAGCAGAACCACGGGCTACAATGAGCAGTTCTTC; CDR3 protein: CASRTTGYNEQFF; J gene: TRBJ2-1; D gene: NA; clone size: NA; V gene: TRBV6-5
CDR3 DNA: TGTGCCAGCAGCAAACCCTCGGGTGGCTACACCTTC; CDR3 protein: CASSKPSGGYTF; J gene: TRBJ1-2; D gene: NA; clone size: NA; V gene: TRBV5-6
CDR3 DNA: TGTGCCAGCAGCGACCTCACAGGGTATACTGAAGCTTTCTTT; CDR3 protein: CASSDLTGYTEAFF; J gene: TRBJ1-1; D gene: NA; clone size: once; V gene: TRBV5-4
CDR3 DNA: TGCGCCACCCCAAGAGGAGACACCGGGGAGCTGTTTTTT; CDR3 protein: CATPRGDTGELFF; J gene: TRBJ2-2; D gene: NA; clone size: once; V gene: TRBV10-2
CDR3 DNA: TGTGCCAGCACCGGGGGGGAATCGAACACCGGGGAGCTGTTTTTT; CDR3 protein: CASTGGESNTGELFF; J gene: TRBJ2-2; D gene: TRBD2; clone size: NA; V gene: TRBV7-3
CDR3 DNA: TGTGCCAGCAATTTATCCTACGAGCAGTACTTC; CDR3 protein: CASNLSYEQYF; J gene: TRBJ2-7; D gene: NA; clone size: NA; V gene: TRBV25-1
CDR3 DNA: TGTGCCAGCAGCTTAGAGGCAGGGTCCAACTATGGCTACACCTTC; CDR3 protein: CASSLEAGSNYGYTF; J gene: TRBJ1-2; D gene: NA; clone size: NA; V gene: TRBV7-6
CDR3 DNA: TGTGCCAGCAGGTGGGGCGCACACCGGGGCCAAGAGACCCAGTACTTC; CDR3 protein: CASRWGAHRGQETQYF; J gene: TRBJ2-5; D gene: NA; clone size: once; V gene: TRBV5-6
CDR3 DNA: TGCGCCAGCAGCTTACAAGCAGGGCGGGGAGATACGCAGTATTTT; CDR3 protein: CASSLQAGRGDTQYF; J gene: TRBJ2-3; D gene: NA; clone size: NA; V gene: TRBV5-1
CDR3 DNA: TGTGCCAGCAGTGAGGGACTAGCGCCCAATGAGCAGTTCTTC; CDR3 protein: CASSEGLAPNEQFF; J gene: TRBJ2-1; D gene: TRBD2; clone size: NA; V gene: TRBV6-1
CDR3 DNA: TGTGCCAGCAGCGCCAGACTAGCGGAACTATACGAGCAGTACTTC; CDR3 protein: CASSARLAELYEQYF; J gene: TRBJ2-7; D gene: TRBD2; clone size: NA; V gene: TRBV11-2
CDR3 DNA: TGTGCCAGCAGCTTATCCCTACTAGTGGGACGGGAGCTGTTTTTT; CDR3 protein: CASSLSLLVGRELFF; J gene: TRBJ2-2; D gene: NA; clone size: NA; V gene: TRBV13
CDR3 DNA: TGTGCCAGCAGTTTAACGACGGCCGGGGACGGGATCTATGGCTACACCTTC; CDR3 protein: CASSLTTAGDGIYGYTF; J gene: TRBJ1-2; D gene: NA; clone size: NA; V gene: TRBV27
CDR3 DNA: TGTGCCAGCAGCGTAGTATTAGCGGGGGGGCCAGATACGCAGTATTTT; CDR3 protein: CASSVVLAGGPDTQYF; J gene: TRBJ2-3; D gene: TRBD2; clone size: NA; V gene: TRBV9
CDR3 DNA: TGTGCCACCCGGGGGGGGACAGGGGGGCACTATGAAAAACTGTTTTTT; CDR3 protein: CATRGGTGGHYEKLFF; J gene: TRBJ1-4; D gene: TRBD1; clone size: NA; V gene: TRBV28
CDR3 DNA: TGTGCCAGTAGCCAGACAGGGAGCAACGAGCAGTACTTC; CDR3 protein: CASSQTGSNEQYF; J gene: TRBJ2-7; D gene: TRBD1; clone size: once; V gene: TRBV19
CDR3 DNA: TGTGCCAGCAGTTCTACCACCTCCACTACGGTCGAGCAGTACTTC; CDR3 protein: CASSSTTSTTVEQYF; J gene: TRBJ2-7; D gene: NA; clone size: NA; V gene: TRBV7-2
CDR3 DNA: TGCGCCAGCAGCCAAGGACCAGGGACAGGGGAGGCGGAAGAGACCCAGTACTTC; CDR3 protein: CASSQGPGTGEAEETQYF; J gene: TRBJ2-5; D gene: TRBD1; clone size: NA; V gene: TRBV4-1